This T cell receptor beta chain was profiled in a study of blood T cell repertoires in COVID-19 (dated by TCRdb to about 2020). Regarding the study in general: Samples covering the acute and convalescent phases of COVID-19 were provided by collaborators in the United States, Italy and Spain. The samples were drawn from the first 160 participants of the ongoing ImmuneRACE study and from some 1,300 subjects provided by 6 global collaborators. Where available, HLA class I and class II types were obtained from metadata supplied by the sample provider rather than from assay-based typing. A freely available public database, intended as a resource for researchers studying the immune response to SARS-CoV-2, is where the repertoires were released. Deeply sampled blood TCRbeta repertoires from subjects exposed to, actively infected with, or recovered from COVID-19 were included in the dataset. A de-identified subject ID, COVID-19 status, age in years and sex were almost always included in the sample metadata. The prospective study material was composed of cDNA or gDNA derived from T cells, B-cell-depleted T cells, or PBMCs. Results and caveats for the whole study, not just this receptor: Clinical and demographic metadata were provided uncurated, with the amount varying by source and participant.

Comments on this clone: Its binding antigen is unknown. No much larger clone exists at a distance of one base, and base qualities are not known.

TCRbeta CDR3 regions were amplified from genomic DNA by means of the immunoSEQ Assay, a bias-controlled multiplex PCR. In the authors' own workflow: Nucleated cell counts per sample were estimated from amplification of reference gene primers within the assay. Sequence reads were collapsed and filtered to measure the absolute abundance of every unique TCRbeta CDR3 rearrangement. For each sample, productive Simpson clonality was calculated by taking the square root of Simpson's diversity index across productive rearrangements. TCRdb retrieved this table from immuneACCESS and kept in-frame rearrangements only. Not all clones are present; in checked studies, unresolved V genes account for under half, and no reason is known for the remainder. The V and J calls and clone size were taken over from that table, and D and trimming were inferred from the DNA. Here the sample has under 100,000 clones; around nine tenths occur a single time. The ten largest make up 4.5% to 5.5% of the sample.

In Seattle, one collaborating source enrolled patients while the infection was active and tracked those patients longitudinally over the course of disease. Whole blood was collected in K2EDTA tubes by collaborating institutions according to the institutions' own protocols. For TCRbeta analysis, collaborators shipped samples in one of three forms: frozen whole blood, isolated PBMCs, or DNA extracted from either of those sample types. The germline V gene yields SGDLS for CDR1 and YYNGEE for CDR2. Counted from cysteine to phenylalanine, this CDR3 has 15 amino acids. Just CDR3 DNA is preserved here, 45 bases in frame from base 1. V sheds 0 bases and J sheds 3 bases, leaving 13 bases between their ends.

The rearrangement joined TRBV9 to TRBJ2-7; TRBD1 is a possible D gene, resting on 5 matching bases. The source is a man aged 55 to 69 with COVID-19, enrolled during active disease. Input material: peripheral blood. The nucleotide sequence reads as follows: TGTGCCAGCAGCGTAGATTTAGGGGCCGGCTACGAGCAGTACTTC. Translated, this is CASSVDLGAGYEQYF. Reference TRBV9 and TRBJ2-7 genes cover what lies past the CDR3, so the full variable domain is DSGVTQTPKHLITATGQRVTLRCSPRSGDLSVYWYQQSLDQGLQFLIQYYNGEERAKGNILERFSAQQFPDLHSELNLSSLELGDSALYFCASSVDLGAGYEQYFGPGTRLTVT.